This T cell receptor (beta chain) derives from a study of blood T cell repertoires in COVID-19. Per the germline V gene, CDR1 is SGHRS and CDR2 is YFSETQ. The V segment lost 0 bases and the J segment 2 bases; nucleotides outside the gene matches: 7. The CDR3 has 17 residues. Produced via immunoSEQ multiplex PCR; TCRdb's table is partial and in-frame only. The sample consists of about 370,000 clones, 80% to 95% of them appearing once. Sequences were obtained from PBMCs or T cells enriched from blood (not recorded which). The sequence was obtained from a woman between 40 and 50 years old who had been exposed to COVID-19. V usage is TRBV5-1 and J usage is TRBJ2-7; 11 bases are a match to TRBD2. CDR3 DNA sequence: TGCGCCAGCAGCTTGGACGGCCTAGCGGGGGGAACCTACGAGCAGTACTTC. Protein product: CASSLDGLAGGTYEQYF.